This TCR beta chain stems from a study of blood T cell repertoires in COVID-19. Overall study: Samples of COVID-19 (acute and convalescent) were obtained from the United States, Italy and Spain.

The V segment lost 2 bases and the J segment 3 bases; nucleotides outside the gene matches: 5. Germline V CDR1 and CDR2: MNHNS, SASEGT. The CDR3 extends over 15 amino acids. Profiled with immunoSEQ multiplex PCR; TCRdb holds only in-frame clones, not every one. The sample lists under 150,000 clones, approximately 85% seen once, with around 5.5% in the top ten. The sequenced sample consisted of peripheral blood. The clonotype comes from a woman aged 55 to 70 with COVID-19, enrolled during active disease. The chain is built from TRBV6-1 and TRBJ2-3; 7 nucleotides align to TRBD2. The CDR3 reads CASSEFWEGTDTQYF. The DNA for the CDR3 is TGTGCCAGCAGTGAATTTTGGGAGGGGACAGATACGCAGTATTTT.